A selection of T cell receptor beta chains follows, all from one sample in a study of blood T cell repertoires in COVID-19. Repertoires were generated with immunoSEQ multiplex PCR, while TCRdb's copy carries only in-frame clones and drops some. This table has about 200,000 clones, over 75% appearing once. What was sequenced was peripheral blood. Receptors originate from a human donor in a cohort sampled during active COVID-19. The CDR3 runs from the conserved cysteine through the conserved F or W. Fields, in order: J gene, clone size, D gene, V gene, CDR3 DNA, CDR3 protein. A D gene is named only where the DNA matches it firmly. The listing skips clone size in some rows; elsewhere it reads once, few, many or a size class.

TRBJ2-7 | . | TRBD2 | TRBV28 | TGTGCCAGCAGACGCGGGAGACCCTACGAGCAGTACTTC | CASRRGRPYEQYF
TRBJ2-2 | . | TRBD2 | TRBV6-2/TRBV6-3 | TGTGCCAGCAGTGAGACTAGCGGGAGCGCCGGGGAGCTGTTTTTT | CASSETSGSAGELFF
TRBJ2-5 | few | . | TRBV7-2 | TGTGCCAGCAGCTTAACAGGGCCTGGCTCGACCCAGTACTTC | CASSLTGPGSTQYF
TRBJ2-3 | . | . | TRBV6-5 | TGTGCCAGCAGTACACCCAAGGCGGCTGATACGCAGTATTTT | CASSTPKAADTQYF
TRBJ1-5 | . | . | TRBV30 | TGTGCCTGGAGTGTGGATGGGGCTCAGCCCCAGCATTTT | CAWSVDGAQPQHF
TRBJ2-2 | . | . | TRBV6-5 | TGTGCCAGCAGAGAGGGAAACACCGGGGAGCTGTTTTTT | CASREGNTGELFF
TRBJ2-1 | many | . | TRBV11-2 | TGTGCCAGCAGCTTAGGGCAACAGTTGGCTGAGCAGTTCTTC | CASSLGQQLAEQFF
TRBJ2-1 | . | . | TRBV11-2 | TGTGCCAGCAGCTTAGCAGCGGCCTCCTACAATGAGCAGTTCTTC | CASSLAAASYNEQFF
TRBJ2-5 | . | TRBD2 | TRBV7-9 | TGTGCCAGCAGCTTAGGGCGGGAGAGCGCTCACGAGACCCAGTACTTC | CASSLGRESAHETQYF
TRBJ2-4 | few | . | TRBV5-1 | TGCGCCAGCAGCCCGCCCGGGTCATACATTCAGTACTTC | CASSPPGSYIQYF
TRBJ1-2 | . | . | TRBV19 | TGTGCCAGTAGTATTGGCGCGGGGTCTACCTCCTATGGCTACACCTTC | CASSIGAGSTSYGYTF
TRBJ2-1 | . | TRBD2 | TRBV5-8 | TGTGCCAGCAGCGTTAGCGGGAACTCCTACAATGAGCAGTTCTTC | CASSVSGNSYNEQFF
TRBJ2-1 | . | TRBD2 | TRBV7-7 | TGTGCTAGCAGCTTAGAGGCGGGAGGGAACGATGAGCAGTTCTTC | CASSLEAGGNDEQFF
TRBJ1-4 | . | TRBD1 | TRBV29-1 | TGCAGCGTTGAAGACCCCCGACAGGGAGCAACTAATGAAAAACTGTTTTTT | CSVEDPRQGATNEKLFF
TRBJ1-2 | once | . | TRBV9 | TGTGCCAGCAGCGTAGGACCACAGGAGTATGGCTACACCTTC | CASSVGPQEYGYTF
TRBJ1-4 | . | . | TRBV10-3 | TGTGCCATCAGTGACGGGACATCAAATGAAAAACTGTTTTTT | CAISDGTSNEKLFF
TRBJ1-1 | . | TRBD1 | TRBV29-1 | TGCAGCGTTGTCGGGTCGACAGGGGGGAACACTGAAGCTTTCTTT | CSVVGSTGGNTEAFF
TRBJ1-2 | . | . | TRBV11-2 | TGTGCCAGCAGCCCCCAGGGGTTTGGCTACACCTTC | CASSPQGFGYTF
TRBJ2-5 | many | TRBD2 | TRBV6-5 | TGTGCCAGCACCCTGACTAGCGAAGAGACCCAGTACTTC | CASTLTSEETQYF
TRBJ2-7 | . | TRBD1 | TRBV4-1 | TGCGCCAGCAGCCAAGATGAGGGACAGCCGGCGAGCGAGCAGTACTTC | CASSQDEGQPASEQYF
TRBJ1-4 | . | . | TRBV25-1 | TGTGCCAGCAGTGAAGGCGGAGGGCTTGCAACTAATGAAAAACTGTTTTTT | CASSEGGGLATNEKLFF
TRBJ2-3 | . | TRBD2 | TRBV4-3 | TGCGCCAGCAGCCAAGTAGCCAGCGGGGGTCTAGGCGATACGCAGTATTTT | CASSQVASGGLGDTQYF
TRBJ2-7 | . | TRBD1 | TRBV27 | TGTGCCAGCAGACAGACAGGGCCAGCCTACGAGCAGTACTTC | CASRQTGPAYEQYF
TRBJ2-7 | . | . | TRBV3-1/TRBV3-2 | TGTGCCAGCAGCCAAGGAAGGGGGAGAGGGCCCTACGAGCAGTACTTC | CASSQGRGRGPYEQYF
TRBJ1-1 | . | TRBD1 | TRBV10-3 | TGTGCCATCAGGTTTAGGCAGGGGGGGAACACTGAAGCTTTCTTT | CAIRFRQGGNTEAFF